These 28 T cell receptor beta chains were all obtained from the same sample, sequenced in a study of siplizumab effects on memory and regulatory T cells. The assay was immunoSEQ multiplex PCR, and TCRdb's table has in-frame clones only and misses some. The sample gives more than 95,000 clones, roughly 91% of which show up once; more than 0.3% is in the top ten. Specimen: CD4+ T cells sorted from blood. The receptors here all came from a human donor in good health.

There are a few counts of this clone. The chain employs TRBV7-9 and TRBJ1-2; no firm D call. In germline, CDR1 is SEHNR, CDR2 FQNEAQ (reference sequence). The CDR3 runs to 12 residues. V lost 3 bases and J lost 2, with 4 bases in between. CDR3 coding DNA: TGTGCCAGCAGCTTGGGGAACTATGGCTACACCTTC. It is translated as CASSLGNYGYTF.

The rearrangement links TRBV6-6 to TRBJ2-7; D perhaps matches TRBD1 (6 bases). V lost 7 bases and J lost 3, with 7 bases in between. The CDR3 has 11 amino acids. Germline CDR1 reads MNHNY; CDR2 reads SVGAGI (reference sequence). CDR3 amino acids: CASTGHYEQYF. For the CDR3, the DNA is TGTGCCAGCACGGGACACTACGAGCAGTACTTC.

The chain uses TRBV6-5 and TRBJ2-7, with a tentative D call TRBD1 (6 bases). Germline values: CDR1 MNHEY, CDR2 SVGAGI. This CDR3 comprises 15 residues. Trimming cost V 6 bases and J 6 bases, with 21 bases left between them. The CDR3 loop reads CASRGQGLFSAEQYF. CDR3 sequence (DNA): TGTGCCAGCAGGGGGCAGGGGTTATTCTCCGCCGAGCAGTACTTC.

This rearrangement joins TRBV6-5 to TRBJ2-7, with 15 nucleotides matching TRBD2. Unmatched junction bases numbered 6, after V lost 4 bases and J lost 8 bases. The CDR3 covers 15 residues. CDR1 MNHEY and CDR2 SVGAGI come from the germline V gene. Written as DNA, the CDR3 is TGTGCCAGCAGTTCCGGACTAGCGGGAGGGCTCAAGCAGTACTTC. It codes for CASSSGLAGGLKQYF.

J is TRBJ1-3 and V is TRBV23-1; no definite D call. TRBV23-1 is assigned to the ORF class and has an uncertain function. Trimming took off 7 bases at V and 0 bases at J, with 19 bases between the two ends. The CDR3 loop spans 17 amino acids. The CDR3: CASIRPRLQSSGNTIYF. CDR3 nucleotides: TGCGCCAGCATCCGGCCCCGCCTACAGAGCTCTGGAAACACCATATATTTT.

The chain recombines TRBV19 with TRBJ1-2, with D perhaps matching TRBD1 (6 bases). Trimming stripped 0 bases from V and 3 bases from J, with 11 bases between. Germline CDR1 and CDR2: LNHDA and SQIVND (reference sequence). The CDR3 is 15 amino acids. The CDR3 DNA reads TGTGCCAGTAGTATAGATGGGGGGCCGGACTATGGCTACACCTTC. As protein: CASSIDGGPDYGYTF.

This chain joins TRBV2 and TRBJ2-2, with D perhaps TRBD2 (5 bases). The V gene lost 9 bases and the J gene lost 1 base, with 12 bases spanning the gap. Germline CDR1 SNHLY, CDR2 FYNNEI. This CDR3 has 14 amino acids. The CDR3 loop reads CASGLGRNTGELFF. DNA for the CDR3: TGTGCCAGTGGGCTGGGGAGGAACACCGGGGAGCTGTTTTTT.

This clone has just one count. This rearrangement joins TRBV30 to TRBJ2-5, with D perhaps TRBD1 or TRBD2 (5 bases each). Trimming took 5 bases from V and 3 from J, leaving 13 bases between them. From germline, CDR1 is GTSNPN and CDR2 SVGIG (reference sequence). The CDR3 runs to 13 residues. The CDR3 DNA reads as TGTGCCTGGGCGAGGGGCCTAAAAGAGACCCAGTACTTC. Translated: CAWARGLKETQYF.

This clone has just one count. The rearrangement joins TRBV7-9 to TRBJ1-1; D might be TRBD1 (6 bases). This CDR3 spans 13 amino acids. V lost 4 bases, J lost 5 bases, and 11 bases lay in between. The germline V gene encodes CDR1 SEHNR and CDR2 FQNEAQ (reference sequence). In nucleotides, the CDR3 is TGTGCCAGCAGCTCACAGGGTAGGACTGAAGCTTTCTTT. Protein: CASSSQGRTEAFF.

The rearrangement joins TRBV9 to TRBJ1-2; no definite D call. This CDR3 has 15 residues. V was cut by 4 bases and J by 3 bases, with 16 bases left in between. Germline lookup yields CDR1 SGDLS and CDR2 YYNGEE. The CDR3 loop reads CASSLPPGTDYGYTF. Here the CDR3 DNA reads TGTGCCAGCAGCCTTCCCCCGGGAACTGACTATGGCTACACCTTC. The full variable domain, in which reference TRBV9 and TRBJ1-2 provide the parts outside the CDR3, is DSGVTQTPKHLITATGQRVTLRCSPRSGDLSVYWYQQSLDQGLQFLIQYYNGEERAKGNILERFSAQQFPDLHSELNLSSLELGDSALYFCASSLPPGTDYGYTFGSGTRLTVV.

The V gene is TRBV6-5, the J gene TRBJ1-5; D is undetermined. This CDR3 contains 13 residues. Germline loops: CDR1 MNHEY, CDR2 SVGAGI. Deletions cut 4 bases from V and 2 bases from J, with 6 bases between. The CDR3 nucleotides read TGTGCCAGCAGTTTAGACGGCAATCAGCCCCAGCATTTT. Translation: CASSLDGNQPQHF.

The rearrangement uses TRBV7-2 and TRBJ2-1; TRBD1 agrees at 9 bases. CDR1 and CDR2 from the germline V gene are SGHTA and FQGNSA. The V and J ends lost 5 bases and 7 bases, in that order; junction bases with no gene match: 3. There are 13 residues in the CDR3. The CDR3 nucleotides are TGTGCCAGCAGCCGTGGACAGGGGAATGAGCAGTTCTTC. This encodes CASSRGQGNEQFF.

V and J are TRBV10-3 and TRBJ2-7; a possible D gene is TRBD2 (6 bases). The CDR3 consists of 14 residues. Deletions cut 4 bases from V and 0 bases from J, with 10 bases between. From germline, CDR1 is ENHRY and CDR2 SYGVKD. The DNA of the CDR3 is TGTGCCATCAGTGGGGACTGGAGCTCCTACGAGCAGTACTTC. This translates into CAISGDWSSYEQYF.

The rearrangement joins TRBV14 to TRBJ1-5; D uncertain. Germline lookup yields CDR1 SGHDN and CDR2 FVKESK. The CDR3 covers 13 residues. The V gene lost 3 bases and the J gene lost 8 bases, with 11 bases spanning the gap. This chain's CDR3 is CASSQRFGEPQHF. The CDR3 DNA is TGTGCCAGCAGCCAGAGGTTTGGGGAGCCCCAGCATTTT.

This chain joins TRBV6-1 and TRBJ2-3, with 8 positions matching TRBD2. The CDR3 sequence is 15 residues long. The ends lost 7 bases at V and 2 bases at J; junction bases unmatched: 8. CDR1 is MNHNS, CDR2 SASEGT, per germline. The CDR3: CASMGREAFTDTQYF. The CDR3 DNA reads as TGTGCCAGCATGGGGCGGGAGGCCTTCACAGATACGCAGTATTTT.

This clone has just one count. The chain recombines TRBV7-2 with TRBJ1-1; perhaps TRBD1 as D (5 bases). V was cut by 0 bases and J by 0 bases, with 8 bases left in between. The V gene's germline CDR1 is SGHTA and CDR2 FQGNSA. The CDR3 spans 15 residues. For the CDR3, the DNA is TGTGCCAGCAGCTTAGCAGGCAGGGTGAACACTGAAGCTTTCTTT. This sequence encodes CASSLAGRVNTEAFF. Full variable domain (remainder filled in from reference TRBV7-2 and TRBJ1-1): GAGVSQSPSNKVTEKGKDVELRCDPISGHTALYWYRQSLGQGLEFLIYFQGNSAPDKSGLPSDRFSAERTGGSVSTLTIQRTQQEDSAVYLCASSLAGRVNTEAFFGQGTRLTVV.

The chain links TRBV7-3 to TRBJ2-2; D remains unclear. CDR1 is SGHTA and CDR2 is FQGTGA in the germline V gene. Between the trimmed V and J ends, which lost 4 bases and 6 bases, there was a span of 6 bases. The CDR3 totals 12 residues. For the CDR3, the DNA is TGTGCCAGCAGCTCTTATCCCGGGGAGCTGTTTTTT. Translation gives CASSSYPGELFF.

The chain uses TRBV6-5 and TRBJ2-5; TRBD2 matches 7 bases. V shed 5 bases and J 2 bases; nucleotides not matched to a gene: 8. Germline CDR1 and CDR2: MNHEY and SVGAGI. The CDR3 consists of 15 residues. This CDR3 reads CASSHPSGEQETQYF. CDR3 coding DNA: TGTGCCAGCAGTCATCCTAGCGGAGAGCAAGAGACCCAGTACTTC.

The rearrangement links TRBV30 to TRBJ2-7, with 12 bases matching TRBD2. The CDR3 is made up of 17 amino acids. Germline CDR1 and CDR2: GTSNPN and SVGIG (reference sequence). V shed 4 bases, J shed 0 bases, and the junction held 10 bases outside the gene matches. CDR3 loop: CAWKTGLAGGVSYEQYF. CDR3 bases: TGTGCCTGGAAAACCGGGCTAGCGGGAGGGGTCTCCTACGAGCAGTACTTC.

The genes are TRBV12-1 and TRBJ2-5; TRBD1 is the table's D call, not checked against the DNA. TRBV12-1 is assigned pseudogene status. The CDR3 has 12 residues. The CDR3 sequence: CASSSTRETQYF. The CDR3 DNA is TGTGCCAGCAGCTCTACCAGGGAGACCCAGTACTTC.

The CDR3 reads CASTGPGANSPLHF. Here the CDR3 DNA reads TGTGCCAGCACCGGACCCGGGGCTAATTCACCCCTCCACTTT. The chain links TRBV6-1 to TRBJ1-6; D might be TRBD1 (5 bases). V was pared by 7 bases and J by 6 bases, with 13 bases between. The CDR3 sequence is 14 residues long. Germline loops: CDR1 MNHNS, CDR2 SASEGT.

The gene calls are TRBV6-5 and TRBJ2-7, with D perhaps being TRBD1 or TRBD2 (6 bases each). The CDR3 contains 14 residues. V lost 6 bases, J lost 7 bases, and 19 bases lay in between. Per germline, CDR1 MNHEY and CDR2 SVGAGI. As DNA, the CDR3 is TGTGCCAGCAGAGCCGGGACATCCGGGAGTGAGCAGTACTTC. Its protein product is CASRAGTSGSEQYF.

The genes are TRBV25-1 and TRBJ1-1; weak D call: TRBD1 (5 bases). CDR1 is MGHDK, CDR2 SYGVNS, per germline. The CDR3 consists of 14 residues. Trimming cost V 2 bases and J 11 bases, with 18 bases left between them. CDR3 protein: CASSETRGNVMAFF. The CDR3 DNA follows: TGTGCCAGCAGTGAAACACGGGGGAACGTAATGGCTTTCTTT. Using reference TRBV25-1 and TRBJ1-1 for the parts outside the CDR3, the full variable domain is EADIYQTPRYLVIGTGKKITLECSQTMGHDKMYWYQQDPGMELHLIHYSYGVNSTEKGDLSSESTVSRIRTEHFPLTLESARPSHTSQYLCASSETRGNVMAFFGQGTRLTVV.

As DNA, the CDR3 is TGCAGCGTTGTCGACAGGGGGCTCTACGAGCAGTACTTC. Its translation is CSVVDRGLYEQYF. V is TRBV29-1 and J is TRBJ2-7; 10 bases map to TRBD1. J was trimmed by 3 bases and V by 4 bases; bases with no gene match: 3. The CDR3 totals 13 residues. Germline CDR1 reads SQVTM; CDR2 reads ANQGSEA.

J is TRBJ1-1 and V is TRBV5-1; 7 nucleotides line up with TRBD1. CDR1 SGHRS and CDR2 YFSETQ come from the germline V gene. V trimming: 0 bases; J trimming: 5 bases; junction bases outside the gene matches: 10. This CDR3 comprises 16 residues. Here the CDR3 reads CASSLARGGGMTEAFF. CDR3 nucleotide sequence: TGCGCCAGCAGCTTGGCCAGGGGGGGCGGTATGACTGAAGCTTTCTTT.

This clone was recorded a few times. The rearrangement uses TRBV9 and TRBJ1-1; D is unresolved. Germline V gene lookup returns CDR1 SGDLS and CDR2 YYNGEE. Trimming cost V 1 base and J 2 bases, with 9 bases left between them. The length of the CDR3 is 14 residues. Written as DNA, the CDR3 is TGTGCCAGCAGCGTAATTACGGATAACACTGAAGCTTTCTTT. Its translation is CASSVITDNTEAFF.

The rearrangement joins TRBV5-6 to TRBJ2-7; D is ambiguous. CDR1 is SGHDT and CDR2 is YYEEEE in the germline V gene. This CDR3 is built from 12 residues. V was shortened by 2 bases and J by 4 bases, with 7 bases between the two germline ends. This CDR3 reads CASSLTKYEQYF. The CDR3 DNA sequence: TGTGCCAGCAGCTTAACCAAGTACGAGCAGTACTTC.

This rearrangement joins TRBV30 to TRBJ2-1; 10 bases align to TRBD2. CDR3 length: 13 amino acids. The V and J ends lost 3 bases and 7 bases, in that order; junction bases with no gene match: 3. CDR1 and CDR2 from the germline V gene are GTSNPN and SVGIG (reference sequence). CDR3 in DNA: TGTGCCTGGAGAACTAGCGGGGCGAATGAGCAGTTCTTC. It specifies CAWRTSGANEQFF.